This T cell receptor (beta chain) was retrieved from a study of identical twins. Whole-study findings and limits: Conclusions were based on cross-sectional statistical analysis, without following the same donors. The study found excess low generation probability among twin-shared out-of-frame alpha sequences.

In this sample, this clonotype turned up a few times. Its cognate antigen is unknown. Addition of a universal primer site occurred through template switching, and cDNA carried unique molecular identifiers. TCRdb called the 5' RACE reads again in MiXCR, with one record for every CDR3 protein. The table lists some 600,000 distinct CDR3 sequences, around 7.4% of them singletons. This CDR3 is built from 15 residues. The V end lost 4 bases, the J end lost 4 bases, and 17 bases lay between the germline ends. CDR1 is SGHRS and CDR2 is YFSETQ in the germline V gene. This same sample was also part of a study on yellow fever vaccine responses in identical twins.

The sequencing input was PBMCs. The clonotype was recovered from a woman between 18 and 30 years old in good health. The gene calls are TRBV5-1 and TRBJ1-2, with a possible D match to TRBD1 (5 bases). CDR3 in DNA: TGCGCCAGCAGCAAGGACGGGGACTCCTCCTATGGCTACACCTTC. Its translation: CASSKDGDSSYGYTF.